Listed below are T cell receptor beta chains from one sample, sequenced in a study of radiotherapy plus CTLA-4 blockade in lung cancer. TCRdb's copy holds only in-frame clones and misses some; the assay was immunoSEQ multiplex PCR. The sample has over 100,000 clones, roughly 86% seen once. The source was peripheral blood, collected from a patient treated with radiotherapy plus ipilimumab. Receptor source: a human donor with non-small cell lung cancer that progressed on radiotherapy plus ipilimumab. Some clones in this sample may be carry-over from other donors' samples. The CDR3 runs from the conserved cysteine through the conserved F or W. Fields, in order: D gene, J gene, V gene, clone size, CDR3 DNA, CDR3 protein. D genes are given only for firm matches. The size entry is marked missing in some rows and otherwise reads once, few, many or a size class.

D gene: NA; J gene: TRBJ1-4; V gene: TRBV7-9; clone size: NA; CDR3 DNA: TGTGCCAGCAGCTTAAGTCTGGGGGCGTCCCCTGGTGGAAAACTGTTTTTT; CDR3 protein: CASSLSLGASPGGKLFF
D gene: TRBD2; J gene: TRBJ2-7; V gene: TRBV19; clone size: NA; CDR3 DNA: TGTGCCAGTACCATTACCGGGGGGGAATACGAGCAGTACTTC; CDR3 protein: CASTITGGEYEQYF
D gene: TRBD1; J gene: TRBJ2-7; V gene: TRBV6-1; clone size: NA; CDR3 DNA: TGTGCCAGCAGGGAAACGACAGGGGTCTACGAGCAGTACTTC; CDR3 protein: CASRETTGVYEQYF
D gene: NA; J gene: TRBJ2-3; V gene: TRBV25-1; clone size: NA; CDR3 DNA: TGTGCCAGCGCAGAGGGAGGGGGGGCAGATACGCAGTATTTT; CDR3 protein: CASAEGGGADTQYF
D gene: NA; J gene: TRBJ2-1; V gene: TRBV4-1; clone size: NA; CDR3 DNA: TGCGCCAGCAGCCAACCACAAGGGGCTTACAATGAGCAGTTCTTC; CDR3 protein: CASSQPQGAYNEQFF
D gene: NA; J gene: TRBJ1-5; V gene: TRBV5-7; clone size: NA; CDR3 DNA: TGTGCCAGCAGCGGACTCCGGTATAATCAGCCCCAGCATTTT; CDR3 protein: CASSGLRYNQPQHF
D gene: NA; J gene: TRBJ2-7; V gene: TRBV6-5; clone size: few; CDR3 DNA: TGTGCCAGCAGTTACTCGAACGGGGGGCCTTACGAGCAGTACTTC; CDR3 protein: CASSYSNGGPYEQYF
D gene: NA; J gene: TRBJ2-5; V gene: TRBV6-5; clone size: NA; CDR3 DNA: TGTGCCAGCACGGTTCCAGCGGAGGAGACCCAGTACTTC; CDR3 protein: CASTVPAEETQYF
D gene: NA; J gene: TRBJ2-2; V gene: TRBV9; clone size: NA; CDR3 DNA: TGTGCCAGCAGCGCGAGGGGAGACGGTAACACCGGGGAGCTGTTTTTT; CDR3 protein: CASSARGDGNTGELFF
D gene: TRBD2; J gene: TRBJ2-4; V gene: TRBV4-3; clone size: NA; CDR3 DNA: TGCGCCAGCAGCCAATCTGTGGAGCGGGGGGGTTTGGTGGCCAAAAACATTCAGTACTTC; CDR3 protein: CASSQSVERGGLVAKNIQYF
D gene: TRBD1; J gene: TRBJ1-6; V gene: TRBV4-3; clone size: NA; CDR3 DNA: TGCGCCAGCAGCCGAACAGGGGGGAACTCACCCCTCCACTTT; CDR3 protein: CASSRTGGNSPLHF
D gene: TRBD2; J gene: TRBJ2-1; V gene: TRBV4-3; clone size: NA; CDR3 DNA: TGCGCCAGCAGCCAAGAGCCTAGCGGGGGGGCCAATGAGCAGTTCTTC; CDR3 protein: CASSQEPSGGANEQFF
D gene: NA; J gene: TRBJ1-4; V gene: TRBV4-2; clone size: NA; CDR3 DNA: TGTGCCAGCAGCCACCTAATGACAGCAACTAATGAAAAACTGTTTTTT; CDR3 protein: CASSHLMTATNEKLFF
D gene: TRBD2; J gene: TRBJ2-5; V gene: TRBV2; clone size: NA; CDR3 DNA: TGTGCCAGCAGTGACATTAGCGGGGGTGAGACCCAGTACTTC; CDR3 protein: CASSDISGGETQYF
D gene: TRBD1; J gene: TRBJ1-6; V gene: TRBV4-3; clone size: NA; CDR3 DNA: TGCGCCAGCAGCCAAGCGCACAGGGGGCCTAATTCACCCCTCCACTTT; CDR3 protein: CASSQAHRGPNSPLHF
D gene: NA; J gene: TRBJ2-7; V gene: TRBV7-9; clone size: NA; CDR3 DNA: TGTGCCAGCAGCTTACTGGACTATTCCTACGAGCAGTACTTC; CDR3 protein: CASSLLDYSYEQYF
D gene: TRBD2; J gene: TRBJ2-3; V gene: TRBV10-3; clone size: NA; CDR3 DNA: TGTGCCATCAGTGAGTCTTTAGCGGGGGCCGGGGCCACAGATACGCAGTATTTT; CDR3 protein: CAISESLAGAGATDTQYF
D gene: NA; J gene: TRBJ1-2; V gene: TRBV6-1; clone size: NA; CDR3 DNA: TGTGCCAGCAGTGCTACGAGGGGGAACTATGGCTACACCTTC; CDR3 protein: CASSATRGNYGYTF
D gene: TRBD2; J gene: TRBJ2-1; V gene: TRBV4-3; clone size: NA; CDR3 DNA: TGCGCCAGCAGCTACCAGTCTGGGCGGGGGACTCCCAATGAGCAGTTCTTC; CDR3 protein: CASSYQSGRGTPNEQFF
D gene: NA; J gene: TRBJ1-1; V gene: TRBV25-1; clone size: NA; CDR3 DNA: TGTGCCAGCAGTGAATATGGTTCGGGGGGGAGGACTGAAGCTTTCTTT; CDR3 protein: CASSEYGSGGRTEAFF
D gene: TRBD1; J gene: TRBJ2-7; V gene: TRBV5-1; clone size: NA; CDR3 DNA: TGCGCCAGCAGCTTGGGCGGGACAGGGGGTTACGAGCAGTACTTC; CDR3 protein: CASSLGGTGGYEQYF
D gene: NA; J gene: TRBJ2-4; V gene: TRBV27; clone size: NA; CDR3 DNA: TGTGCCAGCATGGGTTGGCAGGCAGGAATTCAGTACTTC; CDR3 protein: CASMGWQAGIQYF
D gene: TRBD1; J gene: TRBJ2-5; V gene: TRBV11-2; clone size: NA; CDR3 DNA: TGTGCCAGCAGCTTAGATCGAGGGACAGGGTACCAAGAGACCCAGTACTTC; CDR3 protein: CASSLDRGTGYQETQYF
D gene: NA; J gene: TRBJ2-7; V gene: TRBV11-1; clone size: NA; CDR3 DNA: TGTGCCAGCAGCTTCGAACTAGGGGCCTACGAGCAGTACTTC; CDR3 protein: CASSFELGAYEQYF
D gene: NA; J gene: TRBJ1-1; V gene: TRBV5-1; clone size: NA; CDR3 DNA: TGCGCCAGCAGACTGAACACTGAAGCTTTCTTT; CDR3 protein: CASRLNTEAFF
D gene: NA; J gene: TRBJ1-1; V gene: TRBV19; clone size: NA; CDR3 DNA: TGTGCCAGTAACATACGCCGGACAGTTTTGAACACTGAAGCTTCCTTT; CDR3 protein: CASNIRRTVLNTEASF
D gene: NA; J gene: TRBJ2-1; V gene: TRBV5-4; clone size: NA; CDR3 DNA: TGTGCCAGCAGCTTGAAGGCGAGCTCCTACAATGAGCAGTTCTTC; CDR3 protein: CASSLKASSYNEQFF
D gene: NA; J gene: TRBJ1-2; V gene: TRBV5-5; clone size: NA; CDR3 DNA: TGTGCCAGCGAATTGAACAGGGACTCCGGCTACACCTTC; CDR3 protein: CASELNRDSGYTF
D gene: NA; J gene: TRBJ1-6; V gene: TRBV18; clone size: NA; CDR3 DNA: TGTGCCAGCTCACCACGGGCGGCACGGGCTAATAATTCACCCCTCCACTTT; CDR3 protein: CASSPRAARANNSPLHF
D gene: TRBD2; J gene: TRBJ2-5; V gene: TRBV11-2; clone size: NA; CDR3 DNA: TGTGCCAGCAGCACGGTCCGGGGACTAGCGACAGAGACCCAGTACTTC; CDR3 protein: CASSTVRGLATETQYF
D gene: TRBD1; J gene: TRBJ1-1; V gene: TRBV28; clone size: NA; CDR3 DNA: TGTGCCAGCAGTCAACAGGGGGCGGGCACTGAAGCTTTCTTT; CDR3 protein: CASSQQGAGTEAFF